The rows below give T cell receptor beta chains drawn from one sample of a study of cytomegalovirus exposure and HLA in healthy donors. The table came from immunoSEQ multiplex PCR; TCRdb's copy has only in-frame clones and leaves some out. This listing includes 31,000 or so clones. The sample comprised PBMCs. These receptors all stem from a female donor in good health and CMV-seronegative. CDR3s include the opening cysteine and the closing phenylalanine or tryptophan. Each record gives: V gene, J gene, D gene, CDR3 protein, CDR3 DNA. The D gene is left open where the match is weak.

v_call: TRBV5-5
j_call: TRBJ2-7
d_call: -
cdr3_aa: CASSLAASSAYEQYF
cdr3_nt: TGTGCCAGCAGCTTGGCGGCCTCCAGCGCCTACGAGCAGTACTTC

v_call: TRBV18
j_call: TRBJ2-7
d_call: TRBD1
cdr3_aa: CASSPGTASYEQYF
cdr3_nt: TGTGCCAGCTCACCAGGGACAGCGTCCTACGAGCAGTACTTC

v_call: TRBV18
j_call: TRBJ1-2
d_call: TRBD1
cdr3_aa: CASSPSQGGFEGYTF
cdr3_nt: TGTGCCAGCTCACCAAGCCAGGGGGGATTCGAGGGCTACACCTTC

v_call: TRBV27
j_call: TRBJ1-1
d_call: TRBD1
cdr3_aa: CASSLQGVPNTEAFF
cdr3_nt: TGTGCCAGCAGTCTACAGGGGGTACCGAACACTGAAGCTTTCTTT

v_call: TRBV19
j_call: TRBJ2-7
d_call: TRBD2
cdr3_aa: CASSSGTSEGKYEQYF
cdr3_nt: TGTGCCAGTAGTTCCGGGACTAGCGAGGGAAAATACGAGCAGTACTTC

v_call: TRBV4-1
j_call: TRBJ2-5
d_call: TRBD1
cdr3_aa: CASSPLGQDETQYF
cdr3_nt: TGCGCCAGCAGCCCTTTGGGACAGGATGAGACCCAGTACTTC

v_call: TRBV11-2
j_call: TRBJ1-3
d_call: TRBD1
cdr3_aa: CASSLGTGTGGAAGNTIYF
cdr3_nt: TGTGCCAGCAGCTTAGGTACCGGGACAGGGGGCGCCGCTGGAAACACCATATATTTT

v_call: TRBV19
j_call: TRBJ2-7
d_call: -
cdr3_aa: CASSIRGHTYEQYF
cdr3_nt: TGTGCCAGTAGTATACGCGGCCATACCTACGAGCAGTACTTC

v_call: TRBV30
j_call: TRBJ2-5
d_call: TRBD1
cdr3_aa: CAWADRVVETQYF
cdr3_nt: TGTGCCTGGGCAGACAGGGTTGTAGAGACCCAGTACTTC

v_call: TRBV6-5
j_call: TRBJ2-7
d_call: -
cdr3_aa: CASSRWTFGSGEQYF
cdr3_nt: TGTGCCAGCAGCCGATGGACATTTGGATCGGGCGAGCAGTACTTC

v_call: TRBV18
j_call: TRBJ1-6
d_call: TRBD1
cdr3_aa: CASSPGQGNSPLHF
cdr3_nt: TGTGCCAGCTCACCGGGACAGGGAAATTCACCCCTCCACTTT

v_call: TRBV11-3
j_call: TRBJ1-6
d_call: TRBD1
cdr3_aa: CASSSPGTGVDNSPLHF
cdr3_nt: TGTGCCAGCAGCTCTCCCGGGACAGGGGTTGATAATTCACCCCTCCACTTT

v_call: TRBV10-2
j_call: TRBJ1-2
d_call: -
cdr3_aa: CASHQGSNYGYTF
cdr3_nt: TGCGCCAGCCACCAGGGGAGTAACTATGGCTACACCTTC

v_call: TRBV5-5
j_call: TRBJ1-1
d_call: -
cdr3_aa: CASSFSQTMNTEAFF
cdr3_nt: TGTGCCAGCAGCTTCTCCCAGACTATGAACACTGAAGCTTTCTTT

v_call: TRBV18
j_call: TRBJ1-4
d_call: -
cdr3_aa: CASSPPGGANGKLFF
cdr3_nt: TGTGCCAGCTCACCCCCCGGGGGGGCGAACGGAAAACTGTTTTTT

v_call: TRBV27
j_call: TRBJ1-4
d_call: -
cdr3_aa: CASSSQGYDEKLFF
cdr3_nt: TGTGCCAGCAGTTCTCAGGGGTATGATGAAAAACTGTTTTTT

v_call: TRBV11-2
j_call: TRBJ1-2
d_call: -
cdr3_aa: CASSLGPQGYGYTF
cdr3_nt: TGTGCCAGCAGCTTAGGGCCCCAGGGGTATGGCTACACCTTC

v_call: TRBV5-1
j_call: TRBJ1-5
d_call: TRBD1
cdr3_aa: CASSLGGGEQPQHF
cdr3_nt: TGCGCCAGCAGCTTGGGAGGGGGCGAACAGCCCCAGCATTTT

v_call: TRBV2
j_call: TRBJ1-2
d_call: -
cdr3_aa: CASIGSVRPSNYGYTF
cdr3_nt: TGTGCCAGCATCGGGTCAGTCAGACCATCTAACTATGGCTACACCTTC

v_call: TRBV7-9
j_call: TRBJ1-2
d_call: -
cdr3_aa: CASSLEAAAYGYTF
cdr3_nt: TGTGCCAGCAGCTTAGAGGCGGCCGCCTATGGCTACACCTTC

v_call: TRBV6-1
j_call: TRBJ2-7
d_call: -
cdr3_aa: CASSGGMGSHEQYF
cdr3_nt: TGTGCCAGCAGTGGAGGGATGGGTTCCCACGAGCAGTACTTC

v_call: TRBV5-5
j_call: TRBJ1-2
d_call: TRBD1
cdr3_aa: CASSRSDRGIYGYTF
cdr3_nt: TGTGCCAGCAGCCGTAGTGACAGGGGAATCTATGGCTACACCTTC

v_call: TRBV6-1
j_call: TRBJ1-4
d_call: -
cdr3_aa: CASRGDLTTNEKLFF
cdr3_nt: TGTGCCAGCAGGGGAGACTTAACAACTAATGAAAAACTGTTTTTT

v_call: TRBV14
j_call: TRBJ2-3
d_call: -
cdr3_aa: CASRSDRSSTDTQYF
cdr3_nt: TGTGCCAGCAGATCCGACAGGAGTAGCACAGATACGCAGTATTTT

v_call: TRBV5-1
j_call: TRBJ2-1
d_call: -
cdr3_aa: CASSPPARQYNEQFF
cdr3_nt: TGCGCCAGCAGCCCACCGGCGAGACAGTACAATGAGCAGTTCTTC

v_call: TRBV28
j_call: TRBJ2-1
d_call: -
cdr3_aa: CASSLYPRGRNEQFF
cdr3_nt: TGTGCCAGCAGTTTATACCCCAGGGGACGGAATGAGCAGTTCTTC

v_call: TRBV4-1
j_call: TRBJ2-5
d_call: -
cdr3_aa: CASSQVPGKETQYF
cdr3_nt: TGCGCCAGCAGCCAAGTCCCGGGGAAGGAGACCCAGTACTTC

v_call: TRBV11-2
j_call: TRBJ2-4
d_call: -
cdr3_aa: CASSGLGMLAKNIQYF
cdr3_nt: TGTGCCAGCAGCGGGCTCGGGATGCTAGCCAAAAACATTCAGTACTTC

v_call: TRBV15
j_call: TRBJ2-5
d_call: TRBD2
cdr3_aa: CATSRAFQTSGATETQYF
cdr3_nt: TGTGCCACCAGCAGAGCCTTCCAGACTAGCGGGGCCACCGAGACCCAGTACTTC

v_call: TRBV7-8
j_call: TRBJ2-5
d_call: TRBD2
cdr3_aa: CASSLGRGGQDF
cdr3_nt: TGTGCCAGCAGCTTAGGACGGGGGGGCCAGGACTTC

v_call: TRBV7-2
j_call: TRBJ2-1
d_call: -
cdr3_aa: CASSSDRSNEQFF
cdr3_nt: TGTGCCAGCAGCTCCGACAGGTCCAATGAGCAGTTCTTC

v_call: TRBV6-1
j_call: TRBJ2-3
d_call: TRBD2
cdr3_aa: CASSFRTSGTDTQYF
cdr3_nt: TGTGCCAGCAGTTTCCGGACTAGCGGCACAGATACGCAGTATTTT

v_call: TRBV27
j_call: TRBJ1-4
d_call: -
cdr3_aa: CASSPRTEVTNEKLFF
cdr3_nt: TGTGCCAGCAGCCCGAGGACAGAGGTTACTAATGAAAAACTGTTTTTT

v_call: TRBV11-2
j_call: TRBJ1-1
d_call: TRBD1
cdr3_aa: CASSSGTGGETEAFF
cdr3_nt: TGTGCCAGCAGCTCGGGCACAGGGGGCGAAACTGAAGCTTTCTTT

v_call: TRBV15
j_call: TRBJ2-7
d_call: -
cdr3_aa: CATSRGRGIYEQYF
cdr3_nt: TGTGCCACCAGCAGAGGCCGAGGGATCTACGAGCAGTACTTC

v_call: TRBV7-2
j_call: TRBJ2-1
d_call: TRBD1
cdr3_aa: CASSSDRDVYNEQFF
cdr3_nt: TGTGCCAGCAGCTCGGACAGGGATGTTTACAATGAGCAGTTCTTC